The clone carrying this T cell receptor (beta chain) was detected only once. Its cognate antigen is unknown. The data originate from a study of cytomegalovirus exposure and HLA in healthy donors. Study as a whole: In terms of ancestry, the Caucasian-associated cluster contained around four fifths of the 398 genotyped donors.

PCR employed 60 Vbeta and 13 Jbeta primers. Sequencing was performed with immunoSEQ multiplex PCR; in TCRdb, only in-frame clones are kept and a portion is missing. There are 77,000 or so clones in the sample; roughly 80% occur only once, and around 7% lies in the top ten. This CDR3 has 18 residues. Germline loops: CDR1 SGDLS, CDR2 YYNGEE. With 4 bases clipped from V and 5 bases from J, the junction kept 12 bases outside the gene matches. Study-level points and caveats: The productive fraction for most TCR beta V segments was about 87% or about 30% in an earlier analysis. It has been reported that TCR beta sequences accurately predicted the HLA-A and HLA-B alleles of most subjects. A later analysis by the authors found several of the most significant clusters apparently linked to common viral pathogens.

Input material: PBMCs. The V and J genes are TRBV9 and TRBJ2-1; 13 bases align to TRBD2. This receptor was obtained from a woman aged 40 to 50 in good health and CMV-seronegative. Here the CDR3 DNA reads TGTGCCAGCAGCCCAAGCCTACTAGCGGGAGGGCCAAACAATGAGCAGTTCTTC. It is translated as CASSPSLLAGGPNNEQFF.